A single sample gave rise to the 28 T cell receptor beta chains below, sequenced in a study of OX40 agonist ivuxolimab in advanced cancers. Assay: immunoSEQ multiplex PCR; the TCRdb copy retains only in-frame clones and omits some. In the table there are about 69,000 clones, more than 80% of which are singletons. Sequences were derived from CD4+ or CD8+ T cells sorted from blood, sampled in a trial of the OX40 agonist ivuxolimab. The receptors shown here come from an adult with an advanced solid tumor such as melanoma, head and neck, liver or kidney cancer.

The chain recombines TRBV6-1 with TRBJ2-5; 11 bases are shared with TRBD2. Germline loops: CDR1 MNHNS, CDR2 SASEGT. The V and J ends lost 3 bases and 5 bases, in that order; junction bases with no gene match: 11. This CDR3 comprises 17 residues. As DNA, the CDR3 is TGTGCCAGCAGTGACCCTTTAGCGGGAGGGCCTTGGGAGACCCAGTACTTC. This gives the protein CASSDPLAGGPWETQYF.

The rearrangement uses TRBV7-9 and TRBJ2-1, with D possibly matching TRBD1 (6 bases). The V end lost 6 bases, the J end lost 7 bases, and 16 bases lay between the germline ends. The V gene's germline CDR1 is SEHNR and CDR2 FQNEAQ (reference sequence). This CDR3 is built from 14 residues. The CDR3 sequence is CASSSEDSSNEQFF. CDR3 bases: TGTGCCAGCAGTTCTGAGGACAGCTCAAATGAGCAGTTCTTC.

The CDR3 loop is CASSMALQETQYF. CDR3 in DNA: TGTGCCAGTAGTATGGCGCTCCAAGAGACCCAGTACTTC. The gene calls are TRBV19 and TRBJ2-5; D ambiguous. Trimming removed 3 bases at V and 1 base at J, with 6 bases between. This CDR3 is built from 13 residues. The V gene's germline CDR1 is LNHDA and CDR2 SQIVND (reference sequence).

The V call is TRBV10-1, the J call TRBJ2-7; D ambiguous. CDR1 and CDR2 (germline): WNHNN, SYGVQD (reference sequence). Trimming removed 10 bases from V and 4 bases from J, with 23 bases in between. CDR3 length: 15 amino acids. CDR3 amino acids: CATPRTDHYPYEQYF. The CDR3 nucleotides read TGCGCCACCCCTCGGACGGATCACTACCCGTACGAGCAGTACTTC.

The gene calls are TRBV19 and TRBJ1-1; D may be TRBD1 (5 bases). From germline, CDR1 is LNHDA and CDR2 SQIVND (reference sequence). V was cut by 5 bases and J by 7 bases, with 8 bases left in between. The CDR3 has 11 residues. CDR3 protein: CASSWGFEAFF. In DNA, the CDR3 is TGTGCCAGTAGTTGGGGGTTTGAAGCTTTCTTT.

This rearrangement joins TRBV30 to TRBJ2-7; possible D gene TRBD1, 6 bases. Germline lookup yields CDR1 GTSNPN and CDR2 SVGIG (reference sequence). Trimming removed 0 bases at V and 1 base at J, with 13 bases between. This CDR3 has 15 amino acids. The CDR3 is CAWSVRGTRSYEQYF. The DNA of the CDR3 is TGTGCCTGGAGTGTAAGGGGGACGAGGTCCTACGAGCAGTACTTC.

The chain is built from TRBV27 and TRBJ2-1; TRBD2 might be the D (6 bases). The germline V gene encodes CDR1 MNHEY and CDR2 SMNVEV (reference sequence). This CDR3 is 16 amino acids long. Trimming took 5 bases from V and 7 from J, leaving 21 bases between them. CDR3 sequence (DNA): TGTGCCAGCAGTCCTCTATCCTACGGGAGCAAGAATGAGCAGTTCTTC. Translated: CASSPLSYGSKNEQFF.

The chain couples TRBV5-1 to TRBJ1-1; D may be TRBD1 (5 bases). The CDR3 is 12 residues long. Germline lookup yields CDR1 SGHRS and CDR2 YFSETQ. Trimming took 4 bases from V and 7 from J, leaving 11 bases between them. The CDR3 reads CASSGDDVEAFF. The CDR3 bases are TGCGCCAGCAGCGGGGACGACGTTGAAGCTTTCTTT.

The chain combines TRBV29-1 with TRBJ1-2; D may be TRBD1 (5 bases). This CDR3 spans 12 amino acids. CDR1 is SQVTM, CDR2 ANQGSEA, per germline. The V end lost 2 bases, the J end lost 6 bases, and 10 bases lay between the germline ends. CDR3 sequence: CSVEFSGHGYTF. For the CDR3, the DNA is TGCAGCGTTGAATTTTCAGGGCATGGCTACACCTTC.

The chain combines TRBV19 with TRBJ2-1, with 8 bases identical to TRBD1. Germline assignment: CDR1 LNHDA and CDR2 SQIVND (reference sequence). The CDR3 totals 16 residues. Trimming took 5 bases from V and 3 from J; bases not matched to a gene: 9. The DNA of the CDR3 is TGTGCCAGTAGTCTGTCGACAGGGGAGTACTACAATGAGCAGTTCTTC. Encoded protein: CASSLSTGEYYNEQFF.

In its sample, this clone was seen a few times. V gene TRBV9 combines with J gene TRBJ1-1; D ambiguous. With 7 bases removed from V and 3 bases from J, the gap between germline ends came to 13 bases. From germline, CDR1 is SGDLS and CDR2 YYNGEE. The CDR3 consists of 13 residues. The chain's CDR3 is CASSQGLDTEAFF. In DNA form, the CDR3 reads TGTGCCAGCTCGCAAGGGCTCGACACTGAAGCTTTCTTT.

This chain joins TRBV6-6 and TRBJ2-7, with a possible D match to TRBD1 (5 bases). V was trimmed by 5 bases and J by 3 bases, leaving 14 bases between them. There are 14 residues in the CDR3. Per germline, CDR1 MNHNY and CDR2 SVGAGI (reference sequence). CDR3 loop: CASSLGEANYEQYF. The CDR3 nucleotides read TGTGCCAGCAGTCTAGGGGAAGCCAACTACGAGCAGTACTTC.

The chain carries TRBV29-1 and TRBJ2-3; TRBD1 might be the D (6 bases). The germline CDR1 and CDR2 sequences are SQVTM and ANQGSEA. The length of the CDR3 is 14 residues. Trimming took off 0 bases at V and 2 bases at J, with 9 bases between the two ends. As DNA, the CDR3 is TGCAGCGTTGAAGAAGGGGGAGACACAGATACGCAGTATTTT. Its protein is CSVEEGGDTDTQYF.

This clone was counted between two and nine times. The CDR3 protein is CASSFGQANALGQYF. The CDR3 DNA follows: TGTGCCAGCAGCTTCGGGCAGGCCAATGCCCTGGGGCAGTACTTC. The chain couples TRBV5-6 to TRBJ2-7, with D hard to call. Deletions cut 2 bases from V and 9 bases from J, with 21 bases between. CDR3 length equals 15 residues. The germline gives CDR1 SGHDT, CDR2 YYEEEE.

J is TRBJ2-1 and V is TRBV4-3; D remains unclear. This CDR3 comprises 12 residues. Germline values: CDR1 LGHNA, CDR2 YSLEER. V lost 1 base and J lost 8, with 6 bases in between. The CDR3 nucleotides read TGCGCCAGCAGCCAAGTTAAAGATGAGCAGTTCTTC. Translated, it gives CASSQVKDEQFF.

The rearrangement uses TRBV5-4 and TRBJ1-1; D gene unclear. The germline gives CDR1 SGHNT, CDR2 YYREEE (reference sequence). The CDR3 spans 13 residues. V shed 0 bases and J shed 7 bases, with 10 bases lying between them. The CDR3 loop reads CASSLAGGVEAFF. The CDR3 DNA reads as TGTGCCAGCAGCTTGGCCGGCGGAGTTGAAGCTTTCTTT.

This clone was seen once. This sequence joins TRBV6-5 and TRBJ2-1; no firm D call. The CDR3 sequence is 15 residues long. V was shortened by 5 bases and J by 12 bases, with 23 bases between the two germline ends. From germline, CDR1 is MNHEY and CDR2 SVGAGI. CDR3 coding DNA: TGTGCCAGCAGTCCCGACCCTTACGTTGACATTCGGCAGTTCTTC. Translation gives CASSPDPYVDIRQFF.

The genes are TRBV19 and TRBJ2-5; D is perhaps TRBD2 (6 bases). CDR3 length: 13 residues. Trimming took 5 bases from V and 4 from J, leaving 11 bases between them. Germline CDR1 LNHDA, CDR2 SQIVND (reference sequence). CDR3 amino acids: CASSFGGRETQYF. As DNA, the CDR3 is TGTGCCAGTAGTTTCGGAGGGAGAGAGACCCAGTACTTC. Variable domain in full (rest from reference TRBV19 and TRBJ2-5): DGGITQSPKYLFRKEGQNVTLSCEQNLNHDAMYWYRQDPGQGLRLIYYSQIVNDFQKGDIAEGYSVSREKKESFPLTVTSAQKNPTAFYLCASSFGGRETQYFGPGTRLLVL.

V and J are TRBV7-9 and TRBJ2-2, with D maybe TRBD1 (5 bases). CDR1 SEHNR and CDR2 FQNEAQ come from the germline V gene (reference sequence). V was clipped by 11 bases and J by 7 bases, with 11 bases between them. The CDR3 runs to 11 residues. Written as DNA, the CDR3 is TGTGCCGAGCAGGGAATCGGGGAGCTGTTTTTT. It codes for CAEQGIGELFF.

The chain couples TRBV28 to TRBJ1-2, with D hard to call. The CDR3 sequence is 15 residues long. Trimming took off 7 bases at V and 4 bases at J, with 19 bases between the two ends. Germline assignment: CDR1 MDHEN and CDR2 SYDVKM. The CDR3 DNA follows: TGTGCCAGCACTTATCTGAGAGAGACGGGCTATGGCTACACCTTC. It specifies CASTYLRETGYGYTF.

This chain links TRBV9 with TRBJ2-7; the D gene is possibly TRBD1 (7 bases). Trimming cost V 0 bases and J 5 bases, with 12 bases left between them. The CDR3 sequence is 14 residues long. Germline V lookup: CDR1 SGDLS, CDR2 YYNGEE. The CDR3 DNA sequence: TGTGCCAGCAGCGTAGCAGGGGGACTCGACGAGCAGTACTTC. Its protein is CASSVAGGLDEQYF.

The chain carries TRBV7-9 and TRBJ2-5; the match to TRBD2 covers 10 bases. Germline loops: CDR1 SEHNR, CDR2 FQNEAQ (reference sequence). The J segment lost 5 bases and the V segment lost 4 bases, leaving 4 bases of the junction unmatched. This CDR3 contains 14 residues. CDR3 amino acids: CASSSGTSDETQYF. CDR3 coding DNA: TGTGCCAGCAGCTCCGGGACTAGCGATGAGACCCAGTACTTC.

The chain joins TRBV27 to TRBJ1-6; possibly TRBD1 for D (5 bases). The CDR3 is 17 amino acids. CDR1 and CDR2 (germline): MNHEY, SMNVEV (reference sequence). V was cut by 2 bases and J by 0 bases, with 11 bases left in between. CDR3 DNA sequence: TGTGCCAGCAGTTTACGGGTAGGGGTCTCCTATAATTCACCCCTCCACTTT. Protein product: CASSLRVGVSYNSPLHF.

The chain uses TRBV4-3 and TRBJ2-2, with D possibly TRBD2 on 7 matching bases. CDR3 size: 17 residues. Trimming shortened V by 0 bases and J by 4 bases, and 15 bases separated the two germline ends. CDR1 and CDR2 (germline): LGHNA, YSLEER. The CDR3 protein is CASSQDSSGGPTGELFF. The DNA of the CDR3 is TGCGCCAGCAGCCAAGACAGTTCGGGGGGCCCCACCGGGGAGCTGTTTTTT.

This chain joins TRBV13 and TRBJ2-7; 7 nucleotides line up with TRBD1. From germline, CDR1 is PRHDT and CDR2 FYEKMQ (reference sequence). V shed 5 bases, J shed 2 bases, and the junction held 12 bases outside the gene matches. This CDR3 region has 16 residues. This chain's CDR3 is CASSGYRDRDPYEQYF. CDR3 bases: TGTGCCAGCAGCGGTTACCGGGACAGAGATCCCTACGAGCAGTACTTC.

The rearrangement uses TRBV28 and TRBJ2-1, with TRBD2 matching 9 bases. The V segment lost 10 bases and the J segment 2 bases; nucleotides outside the gene matches: 9. This CDR3 contains 15 residues. Looked up from germline, CDR1 is MDHEN and CDR2 is SYDVKM. This CDR3 reads CAILTSGPPYNEQFF. The CDR3 coding sequence is TGTGCCATTTTGACTAGCGGTCCTCCCTACAATGAGCAGTTCTTC.

This chain joins TRBV7-9 and TRBJ2-1; D possibly uses TRBD1 or TRBD2 (6 bases each). V was clipped by 3 bases and J by 0 bases, with 12 bases between them. This CDR3 has 16 residues. Germline CDR1 and CDR2: SEHNR and FQNEAQ (reference sequence). CDR3 residues: CASSLRGAHSYNEQFF. The CDR3 DNA is TGTGCCAGCAGCTTGAGGGGGGCGCACTCCTACAATGAGCAGTTCTTC.

The chain is built from TRBV5-6 and TRBJ2-5; D not resolved. The CDR3 loop spans 14 amino acids. V was trimmed by 2 bases and J by 2 bases, leaving 10 bases between them. The germline V gene encodes CDR1 SGHDT and CDR2 YYEEEE. DNA for the CDR3: TGTGCCAGCAGCTTCGTAGTAGGGCAAGAGACCCAGTACTTC. Translation gives CASSFVVGQETQYF.